These 8 T cell receptor beta chains came from one sample sequenced in a study of T-cell reconstitution after alpha-beta-depleted transplantation in children. Unique molecular identifiers were incorporated during preparation of the TCRbeta library. In TCRdb, the PCR reads were re-called with MiXCR into one record per CDR3 protein. This sample has roughly 500,000 distinct CDR3 sequences, with 10% found just once. The source was PBMCs, collected before TCRalphabeta/CD19-depleted stem cell transplant. The receptors come from a child aged 2-15 years with inherited bone marrow failure, due to receive a stem cell transplant.

This clonotype appeared a few times. The chain joins TRBV6-5 to TRBJ2-3; D is ambiguous. V was trimmed by 2 bases and J by 2 bases, leaving 14 bases between them. The CDR3 spans 16 residues. Per germline, CDR1 MNHEY and CDR2 SVGAGI. The CDR3 protein is CASSYSRMAYTDTQYF. The DNA of the CDR3 is TGTGCCAGCAGTTACAGTAGGATGGCGTACACAGATACGCAGTATTTT.

The table lists this clonotype with many counts. Germline and junction disagree at one end, which may indicate a read error. The CDR3 loop is CASSPLGTTSEGYNEQFF. The CDR3 nucleotides read TGTGCTAGCAGCCCCCTAGGGACTACTAGCGAAGGCTACAATGAGCAGTTCTTC. The chain uses TRBV7-7 and TRBJ2-1, with TRBD2 matching 7 bases. Germline lookup yields CDR1 SSHAT and CDR2 FNYEAQ (reference sequence). The CDR3 sequence is 18 residues long. The complete variable domain, with remaining parts taken from reference TRBV7-7 and TRBJ2-1, reads GAGVSQSPRYKVTKRGQDVTLRCDPISSHATLYWYQQALGQGPEFLTYFNYEAQPDKSGLPSDRFSAERPEGSISTLTIQRTEQRDSAMYRCASSPLGTTSEGYNEQFFGPGTRLTVL.

This clonotype has more than one count but fewer than ten. The junction departs from the called germline gene at one end, perhaps through a read error. V gene TRBV6-1 combines with J gene TRBJ2-5; TRBD1 matches 10 bases. This CDR3 has 15 residues. CDR1 MNHNS and CDR2 SASEGT come from the germline V gene. The CDR3 loop reads CAGEGGQGSGETQYF. The DNA for the CDR3 is TGCGCAGGGGAGGGGGGACAGGGGTCAGGTGAGACCCAGTACTTC.

Comments on this clonotype: A read error may account for a junction end that differs from germline. The J gene is TRBJ2-2, the V gene TRBV20-1; perhaps TRBD1 as D (6 bases). Germline assignment: CDR1 DFQATT and CDR2 SNEGSKA (reference sequence). The CDR3 contains 13 residues. DNA of the CDR3: TGCAGTGCTGGAACAGGGAACACCAGGGAGCTGTTTTTT. Protein sequence: CSAGTGNTRELFF.

This clonotype was counted at least ten times. The chain links TRBV9 to TRBJ2-7; 8 bases are shared with TRBD2. The CDR3 length is 15 residues. The germline gives CDR1 SGDLS, CDR2 YYNGEE. Trimming took 4 bases from V and 0 from J; bases not matched to a gene: 6. The CDR3 DNA reads TGTGCCAGCAGCCAGAGCGGGAGCTCCTCCTACGAGCAGTACTTC. It translates to CASSQSGSSSYEQYF.

This clonotype has at least ten counts. The chain recombines TRBV13 with TRBJ2-3; D is undetermined. V dropped 7 bases and J dropped 3 bases, with 11 bases sitting between them. Germline V CDR1 and CDR2: PRHDT, FYEKMQ (reference sequence). CDR3 length equals 13 residues. The CDR3: CASTPGPTDTQYF. CDR3 coding DNA: TGTGCCAGCACCCCTGGGCCGACAGATACGCAGTATTTT.

There are many counts of this clonotype. CDR3 nucleotide sequence: TGTGCCAGCAGTTTACGAGGGCCCAGCTCCTACAATGAGCAGTTCTTC. Its protein is CASSLRGPSSYNEQFF. This sequence joins TRBV27 and TRBJ2-1, with D maybe TRBD2 (5 bases). Germline V gene lookup returns CDR1 MNHEY and CDR2 SMNVEV (reference sequence). The CDR3 has 16 residues. V was clipped by 2 bases and J by 0 bases, with 11 bases between them.

Ten or more counts support this clonotype. The V and J genes are TRBV7-2 and TRBJ2-7, with 8 bases matching TRBD2. Germline lookup yields CDR1 SGHTA and CDR2 FQGNSA. The CDR3 is 16 amino acids. V trimming: 2 bases; J trimming: 3 bases; junction bases outside the gene matches: 9. CDR3 sequence reads: CASSLQTGTSSYEQYF. In DNA form, the CDR3 reads TGTGCCAGCAGCTTACAGACCGGGACTAGTAGCTACGAGCAGTACTTC. The full variable domain, with the rest looked up from reference TRBV7-2 and TRBJ2-7, is GAGVSQSPSNKVTEKGKDVELRCDPISGHTALYWYRQSLGQGLEFLIYFQGNSAPDKSGLPSDRFSAERTGGSVSTLTIQRTQQEDSAVYLCASSLQTGTSSYEQYFGPGTRLTVT.